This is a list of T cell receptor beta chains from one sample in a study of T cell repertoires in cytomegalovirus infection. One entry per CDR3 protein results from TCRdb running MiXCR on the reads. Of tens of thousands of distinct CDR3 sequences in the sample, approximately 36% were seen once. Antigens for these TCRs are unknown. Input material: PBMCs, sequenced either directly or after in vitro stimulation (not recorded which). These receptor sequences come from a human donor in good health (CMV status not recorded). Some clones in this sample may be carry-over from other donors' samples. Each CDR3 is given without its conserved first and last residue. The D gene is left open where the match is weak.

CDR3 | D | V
ASSTLAGVGTDTQY | TRBD2 | TRBV19
ASSLGDQSYNEQF | . | TRBV5-4
ATSREGVGLRLF | . | TRBV5-4
ASSQVSSGSGDTQY | TRBD2 | TRBV4-3
SAVDSYYNEQF | . | TRBV20-1
ASSLAGDSEKLF | . | TRBV7-2
ASSLSRVAEAF | . | TRBV12-3/TRBV12-4
ASRFIKTEAF | . | TRBV7-9
ASSTPGGSREQF | TRBD2 | TRBV5-6
ASSSAGLRGSPLH | . | TRBV7-2
AISEGDRAQVSPLH | TRBD1 | TRBV10-3
ASSLGEITDTQY | . | TRBV7-2
ASSSGGETQY | . | TRBV7-8
ASTLVAGAIYEQY | TRBD2 | TRBV12-3/TRBV12-4
ASRPVFRLWTTNTGELF | . | TRBV6-2/TRBV6-3
ASRESFGANVLT | . | TRBV6-5
ASSQPTGGGYT | TRBD1 | TRBV4-1
ASGLVQDGRLSSTDTQY | . | TRBV12-5
ASSTRGGETQY | . | TRBV12-3/TRBV12-4
SPSGYTDTQY | . | TRBV20-1
ASSQGGAGGSSYEQY | TRBD2 | TRBV4-2
ASSRINSNQPQH | . | TRBV5-6
AISEGRGDSYH | . | TRBV10-3
ASSVDASPGLGAF | . | TRBV9
ASSFGSGANVLT | . | TRBV27
ASSSGGGGQPQH | . | TRBV7-9
SVEDLSGESTDTQY | TRBD2 | TRBV29-1
ATRRGAEKLF | . | TRBV28
SAGDAKGLSTDTQY | . | TRBV20-1
ASSRYSPGQALQDTQY | TRBD1 | TRBV12-3/TRBV12-4
ASRRAVTAEYEQY | . | TRBV7-2
ASSQDRADEKLF | TRBD1 | TRBV7-9
SARVLGTLNEQF | . | TRBV20-1
ASSGTDDYGYT | . | TRBV5-4
ASSYSLLTYEQY | . | TRBV6-8
ASSSYGLAGVGSYNEQF | TRBD2 | TRBV7-9
SVVGDNEQF | . | TRBV29-1
ASSLTGEGYEQY | . | TRBV7-4
ASSLLALGELF | . | TRBV7-2
ASSQQDTGELF | . | TRBV6-2/TRBV6-3
ASRGGTSKDTQY | . | TRBV19
ASSPPSYNSPLH | . | TRBV18
ASSSPAGGGRDTQY | TRBD2 | TRBV6-2/TRBV6-3
ASRTMDGPSYEQY | . | TRBV6-1
ASSLAPPGAGGRTQY | TRBD2 | TRBV7-2
SAKGLGQTYTEAF | . | TRBV20-1
SASSSAATDTQY | . | TRBV20-1
SATGSSGYT | . | TRBV20-1
ASRGDGSYEQY | . | TRBV2
ASSPPLWVLRDTEAF | . | TRBV7-8
ASSVGGADGYT | . | TRBV9
ASSLEISDREDTEAF | TRBD1 | TRBV12-3/TRBV12-4
ASSLALGAWGYT | . | TRBV7-9
ASSYPIRTSTDTQY | . | TRBV6-6
AISQALGTNSPLH | . | TRBV10-3
SVRAGASGGNEQF | TRBD2 | TRBV29-1
ASSLEGTPQYEQY | . | TRBV7-9